These 6 T cell receptor beta chains were all obtained from the same sample, sequenced in a study of OX40 agonist ivuxolimab in advanced cancers. Preparation of the library involved the immunoSEQ multiplex PCR assay. The clones in this table, taken by TCRdb from immuneACCESS, are in-frame only. Not every clone is retained; where verified, under half of the shortfall comes from an unresolved V gene, and the cause of the rest is unknown. This sample lists tens of thousands of clones; more than 75% were detected once. 0.45% to 0.55% of the sample comes from the top ten. The sample was CD4+ or CD8+ T cells sorted from blood, taken in a trial of the OX40 agonist ivuxolimab. These receptors all come from an adult with an advanced solid tumor such as melanoma, head and neck, liver or kidney cancer.

This rearrangement joins TRBV18 to TRBJ1-1, with D possibly being TRBD1 (6 bases). This CDR3 contains 16 residues. The germline CDR1 and CDR2 sequences are KGHSH and LQKENI. V was pared by 8 bases and J by 6 bases, with 25 bases between. As DNA, the CDR3 is TGTGCCAGCACCGAGAACGTACAGGGTTCTTCAGCTGAAGCTTTCTTT. Translation gives CASTENVQGSSAEAFF.

This clone was recorded a few times. Here the CDR3 DNA reads TGTGCCAGCAAAGAATGGGACAGGAACACTGAAGCTTTCTTT. Its translation is CASKEWDRNTEAFF. The V gene is TRBV27, the J gene TRBJ1-1, with TRBD1 matching over 7 bases. The CDR3 is 14 residues long. Germline V CDR1 and CDR2: MNHEY, SMNVEV (reference sequence). Trimming removed 7 bases from V and 1 base from J; junction bases left unmatched: 6.

The genes are TRBV6-5 and TRBJ1-2; D may be TRBD1 (6 bases). The CDR3 covers 14 residues. Trimming pared 5 bases from V and 4 bases from J, leaving 14 bases between. Looked up from germline, CDR1 is MNHEY and CDR2 is SVGAGI. Written as DNA, the CDR3 is TGTGCCAGCAGTACGCCAGGGGAGGTCTATGGCTACACCTTC. This codes for CASSTPGEVYGYTF.

V usage is TRBV5-1 and J usage is TRBJ2-2; possible D gene TRBD1, 6 bases. CDR3 length equals 15 residues. Germline V gene sequence: CDR1 SGHRS, CDR2 YFSETQ. V dropped 4 bases and J dropped 3 bases, with 13 bases sitting between them. CDR3 sequence (DNA): TGCGCCAGCAGCACGCACTACAGGGACACCGGGGAGCTGTTTTTT. It is translated as CASSTHYRDTGELFF.

This rearrangement joins TRBV7-9 to TRBJ1-1; D ambiguous. The CDR3 extends over 17 amino acids. The V end was cut by 3 bases, the J end by 1 base, with 18 bases between. The germline gives CDR1 SEHNR, CDR2 FQNEAQ (reference sequence). The CDR3 sequence: CASSFSPSALGNTEAFF. CDR3 in DNA: TGTGCCAGCAGCTTCTCCCCATCGGCACTCGGGAACACTGAAGCTTTCTTT.

The genes are TRBV5-6 and TRBJ1-5, with unresolved D. Trimming shortened V by 1 base and J by 3 bases, and 11 bases separated the two germline ends. Germline V gene lookup returns CDR1 SGHDT and CDR2 YYEEEE. The CDR3 covers 15 residues. DNA for the CDR3: TGTGCCAGCAGCTTGTTTCAGAGCTACAATCAGCCCCAGCATTTT. This sequence encodes CASSLFQSYNQPQHF.